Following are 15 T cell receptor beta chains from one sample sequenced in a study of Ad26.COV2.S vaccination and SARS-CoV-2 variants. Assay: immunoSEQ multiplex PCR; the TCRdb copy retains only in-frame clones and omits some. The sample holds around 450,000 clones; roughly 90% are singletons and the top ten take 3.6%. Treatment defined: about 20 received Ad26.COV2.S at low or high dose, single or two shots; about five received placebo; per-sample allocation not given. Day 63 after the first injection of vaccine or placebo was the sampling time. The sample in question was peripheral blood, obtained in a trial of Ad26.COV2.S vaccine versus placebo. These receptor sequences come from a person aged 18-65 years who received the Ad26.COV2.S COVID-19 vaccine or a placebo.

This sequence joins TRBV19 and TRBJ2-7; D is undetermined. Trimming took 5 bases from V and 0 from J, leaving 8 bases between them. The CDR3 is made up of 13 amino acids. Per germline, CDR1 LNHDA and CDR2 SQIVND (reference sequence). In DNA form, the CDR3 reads TGTGCCAGTAGTTCGGCCTTCTCCTACGAGCAGTACTTC. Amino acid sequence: CASSSAFSYEQYF. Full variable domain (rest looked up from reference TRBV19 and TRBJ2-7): DGGITQSPKYLFRKEGQNVTLSCEQNLNHDAMYWYRQDPGQGLRLIYYSQIVNDFQKGDIAEGYSVSREKKESFPLTVTSAQKNPTAFYLCASSSAFSYEQYFGPGTRLTVT.

The CDR3 loop is CASSVRGRRTDTQYF. In DNA form, the CDR3 reads TGTGCCAGCAGTGTCAGGGGGCGTAGGACAGATACGCAGTATTTT. The rearrangement joins TRBV28 to TRBJ2-3; TRBD1 matches at 8 bases. The CDR3 has 15 amino acids. The V gene end was trimmed by 5 bases and the J gene end by 3 bases; junction bases not matched to a gene: 7. The germline gives CDR1 MDHEN, CDR2 SYDVKM.

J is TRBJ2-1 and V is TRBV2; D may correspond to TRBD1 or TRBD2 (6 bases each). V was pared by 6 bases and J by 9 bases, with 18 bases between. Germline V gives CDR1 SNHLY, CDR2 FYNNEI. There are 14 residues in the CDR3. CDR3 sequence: CASRAGQGIGEQFF. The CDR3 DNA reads TGTGCCAGCAGGGCGGGACAAGGGATTGGTGAGCAGTTCTTC.

In DNA form, the CDR3 reads TGTGCCTGGAGTTCGAACCACAGAGATGGCTACACCTTC. Translation: CAWSSNHRDGYTF. This chain links TRBV30 with TRBJ1-2; no definite D call. The CDR3 consists of 13 residues. V gave up 2 bases and J gave up 6 bases, with 13 bases separating them. Germline V gene lookup returns CDR1 GTSNPN and CDR2 SVGIG (reference sequence).

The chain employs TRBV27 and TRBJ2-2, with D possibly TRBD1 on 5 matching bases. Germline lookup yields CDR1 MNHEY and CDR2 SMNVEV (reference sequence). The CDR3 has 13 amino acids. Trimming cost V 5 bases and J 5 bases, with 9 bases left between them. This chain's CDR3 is CASSPRQTGELFF. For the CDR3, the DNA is TGTGCCAGCAGTCCCCGACAGACCGGGGAGCTGTTTTTT.

CDR3 protein: CASSSGGRNYGYTF. The CDR3, as DNA: TGTGCCAGCAGTTCCGGGGGTAGAAACTATGGCTACACCTTC. V gene TRBV28 combines with J gene TRBJ1-2; weak D call: TRBD1 (5 bases). The CDR3 covers 14 residues. Germline V gene data show CDR1 as MDHEN and CDR2 as SYDVKM. Trimming cost V 4 bases and J 2 bases, with 11 bases left between them.

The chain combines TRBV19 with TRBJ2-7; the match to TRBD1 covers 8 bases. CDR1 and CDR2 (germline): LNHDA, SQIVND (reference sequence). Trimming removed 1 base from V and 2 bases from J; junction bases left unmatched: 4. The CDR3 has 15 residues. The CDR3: CASSIAGGQTYEQYF. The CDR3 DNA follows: TGTGCCAGTAGTATAGCAGGGGGCCAGACCTACGAGCAGTACTTC.

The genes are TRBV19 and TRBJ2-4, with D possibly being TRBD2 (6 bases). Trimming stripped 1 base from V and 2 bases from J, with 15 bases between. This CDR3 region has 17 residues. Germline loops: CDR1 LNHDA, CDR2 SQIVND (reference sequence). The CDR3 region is CASSIGAGDFSKNIQYF. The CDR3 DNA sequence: TGTGCCAGTAGTATAGGGGCCGGGGACTTTTCCAAAAACATTCAGTACTTC. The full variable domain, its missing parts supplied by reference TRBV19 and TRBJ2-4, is DGGITQSPKYLFRKEGQNVTLSCEQNLNHDAMYWYRQDPGQGLRLIYYSQIVNDFQKGDIAEGYSVSREKKESFPLTVTSAQKNPTAFYLCASSIGAGDFSKNIQYFGAGTRLSVL.

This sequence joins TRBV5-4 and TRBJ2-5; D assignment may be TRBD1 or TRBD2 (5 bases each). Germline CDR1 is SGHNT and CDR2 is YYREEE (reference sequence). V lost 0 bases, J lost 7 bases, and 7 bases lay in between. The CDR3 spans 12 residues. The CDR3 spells CASSLGGRTQYF. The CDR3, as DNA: TGTGCCAGCAGCTTGGGGGGGAGGACCCAGTACTTC.

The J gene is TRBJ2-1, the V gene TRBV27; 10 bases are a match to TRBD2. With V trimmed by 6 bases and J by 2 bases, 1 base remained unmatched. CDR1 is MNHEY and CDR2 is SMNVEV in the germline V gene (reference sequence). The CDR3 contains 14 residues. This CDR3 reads CASRLAGAYNEQFF. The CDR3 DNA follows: TGTGCCAGCAGGCTAGCGGGGGCCTACAATGAGCAGTTCTTC.

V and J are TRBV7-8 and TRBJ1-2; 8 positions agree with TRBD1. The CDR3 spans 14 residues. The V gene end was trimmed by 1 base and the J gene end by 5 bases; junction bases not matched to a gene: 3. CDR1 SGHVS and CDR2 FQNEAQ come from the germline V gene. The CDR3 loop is CASSLEDRVYGYTF. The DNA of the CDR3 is TGTGCCAGCAGCTTAGAGGACAGGGTTTATGGCTACACCTTC.

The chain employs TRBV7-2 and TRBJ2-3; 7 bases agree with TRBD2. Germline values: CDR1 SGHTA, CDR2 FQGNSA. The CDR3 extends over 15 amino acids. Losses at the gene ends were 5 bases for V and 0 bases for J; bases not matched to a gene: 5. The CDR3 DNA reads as TGTGCCAGCAGCCCGACTAGCCCAAGCACAGATACGCAGTATTTT. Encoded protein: CASSPTSPSTDTQYF.

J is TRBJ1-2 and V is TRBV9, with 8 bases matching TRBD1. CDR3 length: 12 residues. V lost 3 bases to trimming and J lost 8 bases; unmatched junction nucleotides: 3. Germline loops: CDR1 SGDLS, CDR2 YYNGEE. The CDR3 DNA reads TGTGCCAGCAGCGCGGACAGGGTCGGCTACACCTTC. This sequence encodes CASSADRVGYTF.

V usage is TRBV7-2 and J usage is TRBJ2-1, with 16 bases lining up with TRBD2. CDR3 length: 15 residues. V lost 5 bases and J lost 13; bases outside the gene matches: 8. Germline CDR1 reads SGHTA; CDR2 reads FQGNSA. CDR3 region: CASSRLGTSGGAQFF. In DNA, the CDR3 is TGTGCCAGCAGCCGTCTAGGGACTAGCGGGGGGGCACAGTTCTTC.

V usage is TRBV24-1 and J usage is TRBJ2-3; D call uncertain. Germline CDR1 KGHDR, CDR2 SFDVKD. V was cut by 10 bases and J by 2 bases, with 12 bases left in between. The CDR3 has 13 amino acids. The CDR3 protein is CATSGPPTDTQYF. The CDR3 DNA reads TGTGCCACATCGGGCCCCCCCACAGATACGCAGTATTTT.